A selection of T cell receptor beta chains follows, all from one sample in a study of cytomegalovirus exposure and HLA in healthy donors. Measured with immunoSEQ multiplex PCR; TCRdb has only the in-frame clones, and not every one. The table lists some 140,000 clones, roughly 60% of them singletons, with 2% to 3% in the top ten. The material sequenced was PBMCs. These receptors all stem from a woman aged 40 to 49 in good health and CMV-seronegative. Each CDR3 is given with its conserved first and last residue.

V: TRBV4-1
CDR3: CASSQERGQRGYNSPLHF

V: TRBV19
CDR3: CASSSPRIPLSEAFF

V: TRBV5-1
CDR3: CASSLSGRQNTGELFF

V: TRBV7-6
CDR3: CASSPGQGQGSPLHF

V: TRBV30
CDR3: CAWAGGREQYF

V: TRBV10-2
CDR3: CASSEEVTGHHLNEKLFF

V: TRBV5-1
CDR3: CASSTGDRGNLFF

V: TRBV7-3
CDR3: CASSLGGTGEAFF

V: TRBV7-8
CDR3: CASSLRGGRTGGGEAFF

V: TRBV7-2
CDR3: CASSLSLASTYEQYF

V: TRBV28
CDR3: CASSLREGWKTQYF

V: TRBV6-5
CDR3: CACTAGNYEQYF

V: TRBV12-5
CDR3: CASALGGSYTEAFF

V: TRBV15
CDR3: CATSEASGGYEQYF

V: TRBV4-1
CDR3: CASSQGAGYEQYF

V: TRBV7-9
CDR3: CASSFSATNEKLFF

V: TRBV5-1
CDR3: CASSSGTSSYNEQFF

V: TRBV7-9
CDR3: CASSLARGPVGYTF

V: TRBV7-9
CDR3: CASSLGFTSSYNSPLHF

V: TRBV7-2
CDR3: CASSLEPSGGSYEQYF

V: TRBV5-4
CDR3: CASSLEAGPSGGDTQYF

V: TRBV10-3
CDR3: CAIGNRANSNTGELFF

V: TRBV12-5
CDR3: CASGLDFMNTEAFF

V: TRBV27
CDR3: CASSLDRGTDTQYF

V: TRBV28
CDR3: CASSLLQGLRNYGYTF

V: TRBV5-8
CDR3: CASSLLSATNEKLFF